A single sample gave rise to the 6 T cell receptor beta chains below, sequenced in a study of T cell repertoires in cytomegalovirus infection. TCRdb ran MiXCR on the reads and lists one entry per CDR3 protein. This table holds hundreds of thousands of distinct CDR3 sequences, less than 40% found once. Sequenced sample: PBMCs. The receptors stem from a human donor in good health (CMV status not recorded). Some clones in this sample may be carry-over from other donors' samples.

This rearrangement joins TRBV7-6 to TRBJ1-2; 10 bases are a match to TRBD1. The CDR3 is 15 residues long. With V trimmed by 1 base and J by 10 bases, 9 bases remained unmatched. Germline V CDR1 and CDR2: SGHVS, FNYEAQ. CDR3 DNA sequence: TGTGCCAGCAGCTTAGAGGGACAGGGGCCTTCCTCCTACACCTTC. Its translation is CASSLEGQGPSSYTF.

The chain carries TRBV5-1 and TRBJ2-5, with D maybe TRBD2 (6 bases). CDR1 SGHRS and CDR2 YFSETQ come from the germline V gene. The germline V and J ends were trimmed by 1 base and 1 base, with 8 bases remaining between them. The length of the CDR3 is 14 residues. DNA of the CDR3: TGCGCCAGCAGCTTGCGGGGACTCCAAGAGACCCAGTACTTC. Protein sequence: CASSLRGLQETQYF.

The CDR3 region is CASSSTDSYNEQFF. In nucleotides, the CDR3 is TGTGCCAGCAGTTCGACGGACAGCTACAATGAGCAGTTCTTC. The chain joins TRBV28 to TRBJ2-1; D perhaps matches TRBD1 (6 bases). CDR1 is MDHEN and CDR2 is SYDVKM in the germline V gene. The ends were cut back, 4 bases at V and 3 bases at J, with 10 bases in the middle. The CDR3 is made up of 14 amino acids.

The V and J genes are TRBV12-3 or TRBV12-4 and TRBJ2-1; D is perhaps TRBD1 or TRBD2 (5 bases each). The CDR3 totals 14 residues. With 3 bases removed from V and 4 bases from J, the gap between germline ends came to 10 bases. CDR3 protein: CASSLRGWYNEQFF. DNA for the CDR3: TGTGCCAGCAGTTTGAGGGGTTGGTACAATGAGCAGTTCTTC.

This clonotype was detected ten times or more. The CDR3 loop reads CASSLVDGGEQYF. The CDR3 DNA is TGTGCCAGCAGCTTAGTTGACGGTGGCGAGCAGTACTTC. The V gene is TRBV7-2, the J gene TRBJ2-7; no clear D. V was cut by 1 base and J by 6 bases, with 10 bases left in between. Germline V gives CDR1 SGHTA, CDR2 FQGNSA. The CDR3 is made up of 13 amino acids.

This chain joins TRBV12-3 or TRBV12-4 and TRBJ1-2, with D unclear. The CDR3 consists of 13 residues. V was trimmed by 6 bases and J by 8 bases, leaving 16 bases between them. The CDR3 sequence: CASRFGERKGYTF. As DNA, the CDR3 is TGTGCCAGCAGGTTTGGGGAAAGAAAGGGCTACACCTTC.